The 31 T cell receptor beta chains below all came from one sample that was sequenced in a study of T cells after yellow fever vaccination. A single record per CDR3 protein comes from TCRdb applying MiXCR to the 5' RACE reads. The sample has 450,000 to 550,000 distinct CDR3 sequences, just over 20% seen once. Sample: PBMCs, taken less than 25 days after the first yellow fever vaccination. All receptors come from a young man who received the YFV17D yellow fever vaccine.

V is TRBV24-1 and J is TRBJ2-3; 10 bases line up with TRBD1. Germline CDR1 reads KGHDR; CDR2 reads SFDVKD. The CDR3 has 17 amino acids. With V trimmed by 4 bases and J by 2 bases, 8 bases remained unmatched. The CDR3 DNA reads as TGTGCCACCAGTGACTCCGCCGGGACAGGGGACACAGATACGCAGTATTTT. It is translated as CATSDSAGTGDTDTQYF.

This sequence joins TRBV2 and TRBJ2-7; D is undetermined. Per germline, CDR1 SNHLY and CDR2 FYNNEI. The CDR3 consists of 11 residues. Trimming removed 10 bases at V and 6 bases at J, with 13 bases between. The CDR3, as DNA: TGTGCCACCAGCCCGTTTAGCGAGCAGTACTTC. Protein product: CATSPFSEQYF.

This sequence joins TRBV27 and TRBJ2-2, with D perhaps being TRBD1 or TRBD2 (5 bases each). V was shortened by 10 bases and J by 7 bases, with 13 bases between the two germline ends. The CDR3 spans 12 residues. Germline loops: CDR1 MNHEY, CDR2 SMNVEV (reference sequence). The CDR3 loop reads CATGWGFGELFF. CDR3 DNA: TGTGCCACCGGTTGGGGGTTCGGGGAGCTGTTTTTT.

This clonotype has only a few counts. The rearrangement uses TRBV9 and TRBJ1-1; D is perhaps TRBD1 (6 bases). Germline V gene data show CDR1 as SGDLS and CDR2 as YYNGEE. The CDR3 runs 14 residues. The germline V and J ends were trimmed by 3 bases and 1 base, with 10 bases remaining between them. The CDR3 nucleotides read TGTGCCAGCAGCGCCTCACAGGGGAACACTGAAGCTTTCTTT. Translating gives CASSASQGNTEAFF. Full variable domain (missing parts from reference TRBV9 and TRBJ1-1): DSGVTQTPKHLITATGQRVTLRCSPRSGDLSVYWYQQSLDQGLQFLIQYYNGEERAKGNILERFSAQQFPDLHSELNLSSLELGDSALYFCASSASQGNTEAFFGQGTRLTVV.

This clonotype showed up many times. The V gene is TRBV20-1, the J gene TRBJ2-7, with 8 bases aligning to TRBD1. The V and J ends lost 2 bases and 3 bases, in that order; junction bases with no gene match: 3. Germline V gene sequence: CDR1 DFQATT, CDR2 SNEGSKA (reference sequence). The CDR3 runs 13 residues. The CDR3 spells CSARHTGGYEQYF. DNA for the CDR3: TGCAGTGCTAGACATACAGGGGGCTACGAGCAGTACTTC.

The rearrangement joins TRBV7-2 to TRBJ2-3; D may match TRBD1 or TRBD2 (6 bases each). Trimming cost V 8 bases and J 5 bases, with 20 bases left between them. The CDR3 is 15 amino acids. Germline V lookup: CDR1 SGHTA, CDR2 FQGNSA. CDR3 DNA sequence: TGTGCCAGCCTCGGCTGGGGGGCCGCGGAAGATACGCAGTATTTT. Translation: CASLGWGAAEDTQYF.

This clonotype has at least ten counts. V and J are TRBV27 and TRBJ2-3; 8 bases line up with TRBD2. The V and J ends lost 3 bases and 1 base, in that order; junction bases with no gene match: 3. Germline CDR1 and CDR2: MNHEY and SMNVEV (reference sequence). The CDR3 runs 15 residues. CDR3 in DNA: TGTGCCAGCAGTTTGCTAGCGGGCCGCACAGATACGCAGTATTTT. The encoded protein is CASSLLAGRTDTQYF.

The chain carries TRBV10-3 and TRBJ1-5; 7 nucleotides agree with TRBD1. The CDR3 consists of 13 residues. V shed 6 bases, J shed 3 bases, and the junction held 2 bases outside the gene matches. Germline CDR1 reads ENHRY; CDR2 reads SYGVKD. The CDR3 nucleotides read TGTGCCATCAGAGGACAGGCCAATCAGCCCCAGCATTTT. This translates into CAIRGQANQPQHF.

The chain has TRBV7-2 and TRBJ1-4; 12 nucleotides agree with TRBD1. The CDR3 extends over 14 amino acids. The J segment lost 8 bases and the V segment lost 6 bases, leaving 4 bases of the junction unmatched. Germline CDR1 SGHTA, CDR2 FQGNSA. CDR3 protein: CASSRDRGQEKLFF. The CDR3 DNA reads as TGTGCCAGCAGTCGGGACAGGGGGCAAGAAAAACTGTTTTTT.

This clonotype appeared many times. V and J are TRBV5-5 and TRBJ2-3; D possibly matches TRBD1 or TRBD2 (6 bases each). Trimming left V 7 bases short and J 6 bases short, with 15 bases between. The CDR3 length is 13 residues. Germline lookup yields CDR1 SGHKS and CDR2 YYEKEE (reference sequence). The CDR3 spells CASSLGGLDTQYF. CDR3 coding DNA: TGTGCCAGCTCCCTAGGGGGGCTGGATACGCAGTATTTT.

This CDR3 is CASSLWVVGGYTF. The CDR3 nucleotides read TGTGCCAGCAGCTTATGGGTCGTGGGAGGCTACACCTTC. The chain employs TRBV7-2 and TRBJ1-2; D remains unclear. CDR1 SGHTA and CDR2 FQGNSA come from the germline V gene. The CDR3 is 13 amino acids. V lost 2 bases to trimming and J lost 8 bases, with 12 bases between them.

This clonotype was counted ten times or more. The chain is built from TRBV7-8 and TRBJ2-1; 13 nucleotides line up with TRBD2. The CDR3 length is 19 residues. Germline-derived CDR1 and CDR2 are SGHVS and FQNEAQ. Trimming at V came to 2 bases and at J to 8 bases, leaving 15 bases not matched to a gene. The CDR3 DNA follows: TGTGCCAGCAGCTTAATGCGTTTGACTAGCGGGGGGAGGGGCTATGAGCAGTTCTTC. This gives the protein CASSLMRLTSGGRGYEQFF.

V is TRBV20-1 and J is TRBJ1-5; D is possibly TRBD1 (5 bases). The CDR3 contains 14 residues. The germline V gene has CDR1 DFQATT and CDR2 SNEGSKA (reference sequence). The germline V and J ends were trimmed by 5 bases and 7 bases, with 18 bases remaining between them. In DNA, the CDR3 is TGCAGTGCTGGGACCGCCCCCTGGGGACAGCCCCAGCATTTT. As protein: CSAGTAPWGQPQHF.

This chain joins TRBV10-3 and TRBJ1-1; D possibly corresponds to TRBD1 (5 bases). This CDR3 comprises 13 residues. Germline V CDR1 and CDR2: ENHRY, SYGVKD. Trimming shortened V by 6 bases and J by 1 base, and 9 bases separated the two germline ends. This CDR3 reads CAISETGNTEAFF. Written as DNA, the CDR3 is TGTGCCATCAGCGAAACAGGGAACACTGAAGCTTTCTTT.

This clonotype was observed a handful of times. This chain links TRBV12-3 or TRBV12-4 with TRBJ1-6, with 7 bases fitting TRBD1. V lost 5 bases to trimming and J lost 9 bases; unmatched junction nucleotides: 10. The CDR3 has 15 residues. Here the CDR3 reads CASSPTGTVSSPLHF. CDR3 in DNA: TGTGCCAGCAGTCCCACGGGGACAGTCTCTTCACCCCTCCACTTT.

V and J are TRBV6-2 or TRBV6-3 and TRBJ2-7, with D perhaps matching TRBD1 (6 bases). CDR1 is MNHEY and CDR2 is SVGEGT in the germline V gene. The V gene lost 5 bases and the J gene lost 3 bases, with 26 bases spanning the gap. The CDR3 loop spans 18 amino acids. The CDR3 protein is CASSTLLFGQTKNYEQYF. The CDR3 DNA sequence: TGTGCCAGCAGTACCCTCCTATTCGGACAGACGAAGAACTACGAGCAGTACTTC.

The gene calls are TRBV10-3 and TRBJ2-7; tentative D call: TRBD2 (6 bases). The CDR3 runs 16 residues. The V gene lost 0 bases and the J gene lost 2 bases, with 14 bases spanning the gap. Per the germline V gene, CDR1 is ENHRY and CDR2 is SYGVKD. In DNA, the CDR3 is TGTGCCATCAGTGAGTCCCAAGCGGGCCCCACCTACGAGCAGTACTTC. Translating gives CAISESQAGPTYEQYF.

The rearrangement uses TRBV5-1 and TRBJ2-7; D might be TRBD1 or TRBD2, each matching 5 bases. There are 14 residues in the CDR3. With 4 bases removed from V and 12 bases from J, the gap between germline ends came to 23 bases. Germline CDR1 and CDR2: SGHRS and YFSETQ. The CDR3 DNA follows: TGCGCCAGCAGCCCCCAGGGAGCAGGGATGAAAGGGTACTTC. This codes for CASSPQGAGMKGYF.

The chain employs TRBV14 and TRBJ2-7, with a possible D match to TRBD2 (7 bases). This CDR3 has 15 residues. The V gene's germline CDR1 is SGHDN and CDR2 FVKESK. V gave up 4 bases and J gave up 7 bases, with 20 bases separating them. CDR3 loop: CASSLRAGAVREQYF. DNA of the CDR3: TGTGCCAGCAGCCTCAGGGCGGGGGCCGTACGGGAGCAGTACTTC. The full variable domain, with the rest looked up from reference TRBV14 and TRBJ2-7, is EAGVTQFPSHSVIEKGQTVTLRCDPISGHDNLYWYRRVMGKEIKFLLHFVKESKQDESGMPNNRFLAERTGGTYSTLKVQPAELEDSGVYFCASSLRAGAVREQYFGPGTRLTVT.

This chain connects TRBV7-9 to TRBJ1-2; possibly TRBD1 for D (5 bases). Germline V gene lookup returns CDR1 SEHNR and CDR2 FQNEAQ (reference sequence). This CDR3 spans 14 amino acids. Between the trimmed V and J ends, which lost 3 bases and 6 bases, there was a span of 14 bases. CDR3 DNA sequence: TGTGCCAGCAGCTTCGAGGGACGGTACCATGGCTACACCTTC. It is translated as CASSFEGRYHGYTF.

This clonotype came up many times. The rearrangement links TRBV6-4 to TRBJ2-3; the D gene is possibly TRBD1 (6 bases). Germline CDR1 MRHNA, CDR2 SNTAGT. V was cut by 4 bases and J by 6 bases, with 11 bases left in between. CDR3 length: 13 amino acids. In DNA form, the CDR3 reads TGTGCCAGCAGTGTACAGGGTGGGGATACGCAGTATTTT. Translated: CASSVQGGDTQYF.

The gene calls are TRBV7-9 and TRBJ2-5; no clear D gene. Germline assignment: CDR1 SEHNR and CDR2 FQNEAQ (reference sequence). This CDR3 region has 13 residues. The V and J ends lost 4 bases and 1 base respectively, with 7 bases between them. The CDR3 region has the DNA TGTGCCAGCAGCTCAGAGATCCAAGAGACCCAGTACTTC. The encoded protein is CASSSEIQETQYF.

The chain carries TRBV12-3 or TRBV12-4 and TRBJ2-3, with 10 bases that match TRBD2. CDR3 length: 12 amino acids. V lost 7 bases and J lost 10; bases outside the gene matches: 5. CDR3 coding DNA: TGTGCCAGCAATCTAGCGGGGGTCGCGCAGTATTTT. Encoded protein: CASNLAGVAQYF.

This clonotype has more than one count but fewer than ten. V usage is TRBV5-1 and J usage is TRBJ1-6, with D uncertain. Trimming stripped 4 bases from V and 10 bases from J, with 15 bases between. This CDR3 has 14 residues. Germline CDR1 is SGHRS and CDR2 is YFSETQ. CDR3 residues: CASSRGTRNSPLHF. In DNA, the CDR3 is TGCGCCAGCAGCCGCGGCACGAGGAACTCACCCCTCCACTTT.

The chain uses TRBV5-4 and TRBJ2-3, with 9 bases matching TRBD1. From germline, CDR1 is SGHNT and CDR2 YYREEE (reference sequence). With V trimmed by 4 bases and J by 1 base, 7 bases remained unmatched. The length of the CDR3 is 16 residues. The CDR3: CASSPRTGDGTDTQYF. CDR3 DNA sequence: TGTGCCAGCAGCCCCCGGACAGGGGACGGCACAGATACGCAGTATTTT. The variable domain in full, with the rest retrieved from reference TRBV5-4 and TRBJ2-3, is ETGVTQSPTHLIKTRGQQVTLRCSSQSGHNTVSWYQQALGQGPQFIFQYYREEENGRGNFPPRFSGLQFPNYSSELNVNALELDDSALYLCASSPRTGDGTDTQYFGPGTRLTVL.

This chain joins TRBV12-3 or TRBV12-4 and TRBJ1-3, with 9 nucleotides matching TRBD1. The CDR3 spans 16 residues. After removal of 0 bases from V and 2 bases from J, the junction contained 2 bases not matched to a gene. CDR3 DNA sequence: TGTGCCAGCAGTTTAGCGGGACAGGGACCTGGAAACACCATATATTTT. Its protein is CASSLAGQGPGNTIYF.

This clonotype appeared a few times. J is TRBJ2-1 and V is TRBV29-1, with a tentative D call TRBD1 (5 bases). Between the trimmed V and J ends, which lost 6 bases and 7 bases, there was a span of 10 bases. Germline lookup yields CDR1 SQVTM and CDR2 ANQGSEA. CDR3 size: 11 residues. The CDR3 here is CSVPKGNEQFF. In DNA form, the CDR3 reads TGCAGCGTCCCTAAGGGGAATGAGCAGTTCTTC.

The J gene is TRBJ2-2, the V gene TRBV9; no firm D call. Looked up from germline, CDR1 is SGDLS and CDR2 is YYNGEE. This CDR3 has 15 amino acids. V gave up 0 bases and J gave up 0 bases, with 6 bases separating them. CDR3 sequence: CASSVGLSNTGELFF. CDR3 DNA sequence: TGTGCCAGCAGCGTAGGTCTGTCGAACACCGGGGAGCTGTTTTTT.

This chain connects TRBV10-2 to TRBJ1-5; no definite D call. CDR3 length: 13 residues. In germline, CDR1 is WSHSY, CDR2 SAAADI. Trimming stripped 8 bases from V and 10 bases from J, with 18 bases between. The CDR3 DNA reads TGCGCCAGCTCCAGACCGGATTTTCGTCCCCAGCATTTT. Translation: CASSRPDFRPQHF.

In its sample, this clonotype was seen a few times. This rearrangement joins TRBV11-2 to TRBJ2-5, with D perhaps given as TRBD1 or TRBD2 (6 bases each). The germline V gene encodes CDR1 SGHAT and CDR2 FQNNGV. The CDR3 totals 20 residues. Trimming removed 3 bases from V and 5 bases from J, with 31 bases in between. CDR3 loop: CASSFPQGTSKYQVSETQYF. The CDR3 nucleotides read TGTGCCAGCAGCTTCCCCCAGGGGACTTCAAAATATCAGGTGTCGGAGACCCAGTACTTC.

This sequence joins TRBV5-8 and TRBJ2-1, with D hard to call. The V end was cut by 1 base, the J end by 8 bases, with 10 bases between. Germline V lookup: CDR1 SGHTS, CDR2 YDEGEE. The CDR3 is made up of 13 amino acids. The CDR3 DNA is TGTGCCAGCAGCTTGCTGGGGTTCGATGAGCAGTTCTTC. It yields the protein CASSLLGFDEQFF.